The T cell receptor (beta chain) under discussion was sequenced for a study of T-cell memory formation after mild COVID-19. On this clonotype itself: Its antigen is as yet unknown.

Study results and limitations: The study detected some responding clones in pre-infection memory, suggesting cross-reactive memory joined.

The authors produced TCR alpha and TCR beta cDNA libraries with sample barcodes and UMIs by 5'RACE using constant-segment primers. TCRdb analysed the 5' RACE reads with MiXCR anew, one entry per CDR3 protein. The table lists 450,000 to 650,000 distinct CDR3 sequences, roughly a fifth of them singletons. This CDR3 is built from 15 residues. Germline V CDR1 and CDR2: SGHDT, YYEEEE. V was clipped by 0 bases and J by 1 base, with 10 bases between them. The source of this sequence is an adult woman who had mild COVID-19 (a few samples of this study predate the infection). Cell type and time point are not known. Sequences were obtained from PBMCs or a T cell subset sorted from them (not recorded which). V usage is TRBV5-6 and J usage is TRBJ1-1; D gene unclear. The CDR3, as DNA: TGTGCCAGCAGCTTGGTCCCAGCCTCGAACACTGAAGCTTTCTTT. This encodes CASSLVPASNTEAFF.